The 8 T cell receptor beta chains presented below share a single source sample, sequenced in a study of T-cell reconstitution after alpha-beta-depleted transplantation in children. During its preparation, the TCRbeta library received unique molecular identifiers. One entry per CDR3 protein results from TCRdb running MiXCR on the PCR reads. Of over 550,000 distinct CDR3 sequences listed, roughly a tenth are singletons. Sequences were derived from PBMCs from the stem cell graft donor, sampled from the stem cell graft. The receptor source for this set is a human donor who donated a stem cell graft to a child with acute myeloid leukemia.

The chain joins TRBV3-1 to TRBJ1-1, with D perhaps matching TRBD1 (5 bases). V lost 4 bases and J lost 7, with 13 bases in between. In germline, CDR1 is LGHDT, CDR2 YNNKEL (reference sequence). This CDR3 has 13 residues. CDR3 coding DNA: TGTGCCAGCAGCCTGTCGGGGCCGAATGAAGCTTTCTTT. Translating it yields CASSLSGPNEAFF.

The V call is TRBV20-1, the J call TRBJ1-2, with D perhaps TRBD1 (6 bases). V lost 0 bases to trimming and J lost 0 bases, with 17 bases between them. Per germline, CDR1 DFQATT and CDR2 SNEGSKA (reference sequence). The CDR3 length is 17 residues. CDR3 in amino acids: CSARDATGTQTNYGYTF. The DNA for the CDR3 is TGCAGTGCTAGAGATGCCACCGGGACACAAACTAACTATGGCTACACCTTC.

This clonotype has just a few counts. V gene TRBV29-1 combines with J gene TRBJ2-1; D is possibly TRBD1 or TRBD2 (5 bases each). Trimming left V 8 bases short and J 9 bases short, with 26 bases between. Germline V gene lookup returns CDR1 SQVTM and CDR2 ANQGSEA. The CDR3 contains 15 residues. The CDR3 here is CSSGEGTRWTGEQFF. CDR3 coding DNA: TGCAGCTCCGGGGAAGGGACCAGGTGGACCGGTGAGCAGTTCTTC.

This rearrangement joins TRBV11-1 to TRBJ1-4, with 9 nucleotides matching TRBD1. Unmatched junction bases numbered 13, after V lost 5 bases and J lost 0 bases. Germline V lookup: CDR1 SGHAT, CDR2 FQDESV (reference sequence). The CDR3 length is 19 residues. Here the CDR3 reads CASSVRSGTGLSTNEKLFF. CDR3 coding DNA: TGTGCCAGCAGCGTAAGAAGCGGGACAGGGCTTTCAACTAATGAAAAACTGTTTTTT. The whole variable domain, remainder taken from reference TRBV11-1 and TRBJ1-4, is EAEVAQSPRYKITEKSQAVAFWCDPISGHATLYWYRQILGQGPELLVQFQDESVVDDSQLPKDRFSAERLKGVDSTLKIQPAELGDSAMYLCASSVRSGTGLSTNEKLFFGSGTQLSVL.

This clonotype was counted ten times or more. The gene calls are TRBV12-3 or TRBV12-4 and TRBJ2-7; unclear D gene. V lost 8 bases and J lost 2, with 13 bases in between. This CDR3 is 13 amino acids long. CDR3 amino acids: CASQLTGAYEQYF. The CDR3, as DNA: TGTGCCAGCCAGCTGACGGGTGCCTACGAGCAGTACTTC.

The table lists this clonotype with many counts. The genes are TRBV24-1 and TRBJ2-5; D is possibly TRBD1 (5 bases). Germline CDR1 reads KGHDR; CDR2 reads SFDVKD. CDR3 size: 12 residues. V was trimmed by 10 bases and J by 4 bases, leaving 12 bases between them. The CDR3 loop reads CATQDRGETQYF. Written as DNA, the CDR3 is TGTGCCACTCAAGACAGAGGAGAGACCCAGTACTTC.

The table lists this clonotype with many counts. V is TRBV5-8 and J is TRBJ2-3; perhaps TRBD1 as D (5 bases). V lost 8 bases, J lost 3 bases, and 22 bases lay in between. There are 16 residues in the CDR3. The germline V gene encodes CDR1 SGHTS and CDR2 YDEGEE. This CDR3 is CASPTYRFIGTDTQYF. The CDR3 nucleotides are TGTGCCAGTCCAACTTACAGGTTCATCGGGACAGATACGCAGTATTTT.

J is TRBJ2-2 and V is TRBV20-1; D perhaps matches TRBD2 (5 bases). From germline, CDR1 is DFQATT and CDR2 SNEGSKA (reference sequence). The germline V and J ends were trimmed by 0 bases and 0 bases, with 11 bases remaining between them. This CDR3 is 16 amino acids long. In DNA, the CDR3 is TGCAGTGCTAGAGATTCAGCGGAGCCGAACACCGGGGAGCTGTTTTTT. Amino acids: CSARDSAEPNTGELFF.